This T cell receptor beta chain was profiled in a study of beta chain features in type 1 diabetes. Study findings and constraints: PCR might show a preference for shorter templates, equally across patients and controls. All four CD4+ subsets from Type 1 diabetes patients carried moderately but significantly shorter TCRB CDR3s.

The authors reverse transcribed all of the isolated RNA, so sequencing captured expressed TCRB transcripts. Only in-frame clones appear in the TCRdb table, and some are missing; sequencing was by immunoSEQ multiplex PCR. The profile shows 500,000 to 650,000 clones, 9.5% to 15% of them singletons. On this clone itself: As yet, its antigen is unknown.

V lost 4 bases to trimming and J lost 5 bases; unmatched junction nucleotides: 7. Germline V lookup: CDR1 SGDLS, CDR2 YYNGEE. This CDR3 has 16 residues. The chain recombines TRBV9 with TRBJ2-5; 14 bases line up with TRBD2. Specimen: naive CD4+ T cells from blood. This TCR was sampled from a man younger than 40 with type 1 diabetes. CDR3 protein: CASSPGLAGGRETQYF. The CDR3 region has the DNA TGTGCCAGCAGCCCCGGACTAGCGGGGGGCCGGGAGACCCAGTACTTC.